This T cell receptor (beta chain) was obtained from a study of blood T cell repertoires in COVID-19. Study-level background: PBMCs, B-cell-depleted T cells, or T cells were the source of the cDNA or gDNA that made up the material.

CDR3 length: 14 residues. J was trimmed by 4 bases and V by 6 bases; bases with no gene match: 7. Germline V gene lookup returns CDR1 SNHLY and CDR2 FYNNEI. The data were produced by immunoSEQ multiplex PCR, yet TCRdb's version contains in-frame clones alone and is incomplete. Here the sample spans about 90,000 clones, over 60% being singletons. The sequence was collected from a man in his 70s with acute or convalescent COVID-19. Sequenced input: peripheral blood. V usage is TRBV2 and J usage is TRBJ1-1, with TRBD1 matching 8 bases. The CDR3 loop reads CASSYSGTGTEAFF. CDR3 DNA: TGTGCCAGCAGCTACTCCGGGACAGGCACTGAAGCTTTCTTT.